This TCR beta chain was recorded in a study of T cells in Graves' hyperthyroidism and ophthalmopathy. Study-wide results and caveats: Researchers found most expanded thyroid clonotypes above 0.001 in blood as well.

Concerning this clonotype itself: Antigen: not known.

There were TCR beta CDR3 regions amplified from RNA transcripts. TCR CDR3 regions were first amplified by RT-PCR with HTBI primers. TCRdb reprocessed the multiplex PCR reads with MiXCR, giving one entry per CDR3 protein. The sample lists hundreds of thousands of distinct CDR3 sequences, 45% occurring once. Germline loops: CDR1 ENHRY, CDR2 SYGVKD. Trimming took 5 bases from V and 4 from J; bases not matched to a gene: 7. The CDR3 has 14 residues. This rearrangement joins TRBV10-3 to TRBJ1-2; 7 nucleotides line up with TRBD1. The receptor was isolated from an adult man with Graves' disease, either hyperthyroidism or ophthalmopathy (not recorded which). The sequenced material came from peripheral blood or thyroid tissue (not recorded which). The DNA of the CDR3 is TGTGCCATCAGTCCGACAGGGACCGCCTATGGCTACACCTTC. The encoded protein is CAISPTGTAYGYTF.